This TCR beta chain derives from a study of Graves' ophthalmopathy and Graves' hyperthyroidism. Broader study findings: Most expanded clonotypes from thyroid (those above 0.001 frequency) were also found in blood. In predicting ophthalmopathy progression, the model reached about 71% sensitivity and approximately 72% specificity.

This clonotype has a count of ten or more. The antigen remains undetermined. V dropped 5 bases and J dropped 7; count of bases not matched to a gene: 8. CDR3 length equals 15 residues. Germline V gene data show CDR1 as SEHNR and CDR2 as FQNEAQ (reference sequence). Investigators amplified TCR beta CDR3 regions from RNA transcripts. Investigators did first-round RT-PCR with HTBI primers, then second-round multiplex PCR. TCRdb re-called the multiplex PCR reads through MiXCR, storing one row per CDR3 protein. The sample shows around 1,000,000 distinct CDR3 sequences, 35% to 45% of them seen only once. The V call is TRBV7-9, the J call TRBJ2-2; 9 nucleotides agree with TRBD1. Source material: peripheral blood or thyroid tissue (not recorded which). The TCR originated in an adult man with Graves' hyperthyroidism. CDR3: CASSSWDRANGELFF. The CDR3 region has the DNA TGTGCCAGCAGCAGCTGGGACAGGGCGAACGGGGAGCTGTTTTTT.